Below, 25 T cell receptor beta chains from the same sample are listed, as sequenced in a study of regulatory T cells in long-lasting Graves disease. iRepertoire HTBI primers and Arm-PCR of CDR3 regions built TCR beta libraries. A single record per CDR3 protein comes from TCRdb applying MiXCR to the multiplex PCR reads. This sample carries 200,000 to 250,000 distinct CDR3 sequences, roughly 18% of them seen once, and the ten largest clones take around 20%. Time point in this sample: newly diagnosed GD, antithyroid drugs for less than 3 months. The TCR library was made from RNA that had been extracted from PBMCs in TRIzol. Sequences were derived from peripheral blood mononuclear cells (PBMCs), sampled at new diagnosis, from a patient treated with antithyroid drugs. These receptors came from a female donor with Graves disease.

CDR3 coding DNA: TGTGCCAGCTACGGGACAGGTCACTATGGCTACACCTTC. Translation: CASYGTGHYGYTF. The rearrangement joins TRBV25-1 to TRBJ1-2, with 8 bases that match TRBD1. The CDR3 length is 13 residues. The V gene's germline CDR1 is MGHDK and CDR2 SYGVNS. V gave up 8 bases and J gave up 3 bases; unmatched junction bases: 5.

There are many counts of this clonotype. The chain couples TRBV5-5 to TRBJ2-7, with a possible D match to TRBD2 (7 bases). Germline assignment: CDR1 SGHKS and CDR2 YYEKEE (reference sequence). The CDR3 is made up of 15 amino acids. V was clipped by 4 bases and J by 4 bases, with 18 bases between them. As DNA, the CDR3 is TGTGCCAGCAGCCCTGTCGCGGGGGCCGTTTACGAGCAGTACTTC. Its translation is CASSPVAGAVYEQYF. Looking up the rest from reference TRBV5-5 and TRBJ2-7 gives the full variable domain: DAGVTQSPTHLIKTRGQQVTLRCSPISGHKSVSWYQQVLGQGPQFIFQYYEKEERGRGNFPDRFSARQFPNYSSELNVNALLLGDSALYLCASSPVAGAVYEQYFGPGTRLTVT.

Ten or more counts support this clonotype. V usage is TRBV6-1 and J usage is TRBJ2-2; possibly TRBD2 for D (5 bases). V shed 4 bases and J shed 2 bases, with 8 bases lying between them. This CDR3 has 14 amino acids. Looked up from germline, CDR1 is MNHNS and CDR2 is SASEGT. The CDR3 is CASSAGSNTGELFF. The CDR3 DNA follows: TGTGCCAGCAGTGCGGGGTCTAACACCGGGGAGCTGTTTTTT.

The chain uses TRBV12-3 or TRBV12-4 and TRBJ2-5, with TRBD2 as a possible D gene (6 bases). The CDR3 length is 14 residues. V lost 5 bases and J 4 bases, leaving 14 bases between the germline ends. CDR3 residues: CASSTRGAGETQYF. For the CDR3, the DNA is TGTGCCAGCAGTACGCGAGGAGCGGGAGAGACCCAGTACTTC.

This clonotype was seen repeatedly, ten times or more. The chain uses TRBV19 and TRBJ1-5; 8 nucleotides agree with TRBD1. The ends lost 5 bases at V and 2 bases at J; junction bases unmatched: 8. The CDR3 sequence is 16 residues long. Germline loops: CDR1 LNHDA, CDR2 SQIVND (reference sequence). The CDR3 DNA reads as TGTGCCAGTAGTCCACTCAGGGGGCATGGCAATCAGCCCCAGCATTTT. It translates to CASSPLRGHGNQPQHF.

This clonotype was seen a handful of times. The junction departs from germline at one end; a sequencing error may be responsible. V gene TRBV20-1 combines with J gene TRBJ2-1; D is unclear. The length of the CDR3 is 15 residues. Germline CDR1 DFQATT, CDR2 SNEGSKA (reference sequence). The CDR3 coding sequence is TGCAGTGCTAGAGATATTAAACTATCCTTCAATGAGCAGTTCTTC. Translation: CSARDIKLSFNEQFF.

The chain uses TRBV3-1 and TRBJ2-7, with a weak D call TRBD1 (7 bases). CDR3 length: 12 amino acids. Deletions cut 3 bases from V and 6 bases from J, with 9 bases between. Germline V CDR1 and CDR2: LGHDT, YNNKEL (reference sequence). CDR3 nucleotides: TGTGCCAGCAGCCAGCGGGACAGCGAGCAGTACTTC. This codes for CASSQRDSEQYF.

At least ten counts were recorded for this clonotype. The chain joins TRBV11-2 to TRBJ2-3; D perhaps matches TRBD1 (5 bases). This CDR3 is built from 18 residues. Germline V gene sequence: CDR1 SGHAT, CDR2 FQNNGV. The V end was cut by 5 bases, the J end by 0 bases, with 21 bases between. CDR3 nucleotides: TGTGCCAGCAGCGGTAGGGGAAACAGGTCCACTAGCACAGATACGCAGTATTTT. Its translation: CASSGRGNRSTSTDTQYF.

Of note for this clonotype: One end of the junction does not line up with germline, which may come from a read error. The CDR3 nucleotides read TGTGCCAGTGGACGGAGAAGCAGTCAGCCCCAGCATTTT. This sequence encodes CASGRRSSQPQHF. V is TRBV6-2 or TRBV6-3 and J is TRBJ1-5, with D unresolved. Germline V gives CDR1 MNHEY, CDR2 SVGEGT. The CDR3 loop spans 13 amino acids.

In its sample, this clonotype was seen a few times. The chain joins TRBV6-1 to TRBJ1-5; TRBD1 matches 9 bases. This CDR3 is 14 amino acids long. Trimming at V came to 5 bases and at J to 6 bases, leaving 5 bases not matched to a gene. From germline, CDR1 is MNHNS and CDR2 SASEGT. CDR3 nucleotide sequence: TGTGCCAGCAGTCTGGACAGGGGAGGTCAGCCCCAGCATTTT. This sequence encodes CASSLDRGGQPQHF.

This clonotype was picked up many times. The J gene is TRBJ1-3, the V gene TRBV28, with 8 bases identical to TRBD1. Germline V lookup: CDR1 MDHEN, CDR2 SYDVKM. The CDR3 extends over 16 amino acids. The V gene end was trimmed by 4 bases and the J gene end by 0 bases; junction bases not matched to a gene: 5. In nucleotides, the CDR3 is TGTGCCAGCAGTTCGACAGGGGCTTACTCTGGAAACACCATATATTTT. As protein: CASSSTGAYSGNTIYF.

This clonotype was observed many times. This sequence joins TRBV6-5 and TRBJ1-5; maybe TRBD1 (6 bases). The CDR3 has 15 amino acids. V gave up 0 bases and J gave up 6 bases, with 12 bases separating them. Germline assignment: CDR1 MNHEY and CDR2 SVGAGI. CDR3 in amino acids: CASSYSAGDGQPQHF. The CDR3 nucleotides are TGTGCCAGCAGTTACTCAGCAGGGGATGGTCAGCCCCAGCATTTT.

This clonotype was recorded many times. The genes are TRBV9 and TRBJ1-1; weak D call: TRBD1 (5 bases). V gave up 3 bases and J gave up 0 bases, with 12 bases separating them. The CDR3 runs 15 residues. Germline V gene data show CDR1 as SGDLS and CDR2 as YYNGEE. The CDR3 region is CASSDGGRMNTEAFF. The CDR3 bases are TGTGCCAGCAGCGACGGGGGACGGATGAACACTGAAGCTTTCTTT.

This clonotype turned up a few times. Given a much more abundant clone one base away, this may be a read error. J is TRBJ2-7 and V is TRBV20-1, with D perhaps matching TRBD1 (6 bases). Germline V lookup: CDR1 DFQATT, CDR2 SNEGSKA (reference sequence). The CDR3 sequence is 15 residues long. The CDR3 DNA sequence: TGCAGTGCTAGAGATGAACAGGGACCTTCCTACGGGCAGTACTTC. Amino acid sequence: CSARDEQGPSYGQYF.

This clonotype was found a few times. The rearrangement joins TRBV30 to TRBJ2-3; 8 bases are shared with TRBD1. This CDR3 region has 16 residues. The junction had 9 bases not matched to a gene; V was cut back by 0 bases and J by 4 bases. CDR1 and CDR2 from the germline V gene are GTSNPN and SVGIG (reference sequence). CDR3 residues: CAWSVRAGGWADTQYF. The CDR3 DNA sequence: TGTGCCTGGAGTGTACGGGCAGGGGGCTGGGCAGATACGCAGTATTTT.

There are many counts of this clonotype. The chain has TRBV20-1 and TRBJ1-1, with D tentatively TRBD1 (5 bases). V gave up 6 bases and J gave up 6 bases, with 23 bases separating them. The CDR3 spans 15 residues. Germline V gene lookup returns CDR1 DFQATT and CDR2 SNEGSKA (reference sequence). The CDR3 protein is CSARAVEQGVAEAFF. The CDR3 coding sequence is TGCAGTGCCCGAGCGGTTGAGCAGGGAGTGGCTGAAGCTTTCTTT.

This clonotype was counted at least ten times. The chain uses TRBV20-1 and TRBJ1-5, with a weak D call TRBD1 (5 bases). Trimming removed 0 bases at V and 6 bases at J, with 12 bases between. The germline CDR1 and CDR2 sequences are DFQATT and SNEGSKA (reference sequence). This CDR3 has 14 amino acids. CDR3 in amino acids: CSARELTDPQPQHF. The CDR3 DNA is TGCAGTGCTAGAGAGCTGACAGACCCTCAGCCCCAGCATTTT.

This clonotype has a count of ten or more. The chain joins TRBV12-3 or TRBV12-4 to TRBJ2-1; 13 positions agree with TRBD2. CDR3 length: 17 amino acids. V trimming: 6 bases; J trimming: 9 bases; junction bases outside the gene matches: 14. CDR3 region: CASRQGGGTSGIGEQFF. The DNA of the CDR3 is TGTGCCAGCAGGCAGGGAGGTGGGACTAGCGGGATTGGTGAGCAGTTCTTC.

In the case of this clonotype: This likely stems from a read error, as it lies one base from a far larger clone. The CDR3 here is CSARVFSGRDSYNGQFF. The CDR3, as DNA: TGCAGTGCTAGAGTGTTCAGCGGGAGGGATTCCTACAATGGGCAGTTCTTC. The chain recombines TRBV20-1 with TRBJ2-7; 10 nucleotides agree with TRBD2. The J call may be wrong; the DNA end is better matched by TRBJ2-1. CDR1 and CDR2 (germline): DFQATT, SNEGSKA (reference sequence). CDR3 length equals 17 residues.

This clonotype has a handful of counts. The chain employs TRBV27 and TRBJ2-7; 12 bases are a match to TRBD1. Per germline, CDR1 MNHEY and CDR2 SMNVEV (reference sequence). The CDR3 runs 15 residues. J lost 4 bases, V lost 6 bases, and 7 bases had no gene match. CDR3 nucleotides: TGTGCCAGCAGACCCCGGGACAGGGGGCTTTACGAGCAGTACTTC. This sequence encodes CASRPRDRGLYEQYF.

This clonotype was seen at least ten times. DNA for the CDR3: TGTGCCAGCAGCCAAGACCGAGAAGCTTTCTTT. Translation gives CASSQDREAFF. The chain is built from TRBV3-1 and TRBJ1-1; no firm D call. The V end lost 0 bases, the J end lost 8 bases, and 4 bases lay between the germline ends. Germline V gene data show CDR1 as LGHDT and CDR2 as YNNKEL (reference sequence). This CDR3 has 11 amino acids.

This clonotype was seen many times. The rearrangement uses TRBV28 and TRBJ1-2; D is possibly TRBD1 (5 bases). The CDR3 loop spans 15 amino acids. With 6 bases removed from V and 3 bases from J, the gap between germline ends came to 17 bases. Germline CDR1 is MDHEN and CDR2 is SYDVKM. The CDR3 loop is CASSSTGMRYYGYTF. Here the CDR3 DNA reads TGTGCCAGCAGCTCCACAGGCATGCGATACTATGGCTACACCTTC.

A remark on this clonotype: It differs at one base from a far larger clone, so likely a read error. The chain couples TRBV9 to TRBJ2-7, with D possibly being TRBD2 (6 bases). Germline V gives CDR1 SGDLS, CDR2 YYNGEE. The CDR3 sequence is 13 residues long. V dropped 7 bases and J dropped 7 bases, with 18 bases sitting between them. This chain's CDR3 is CASASGRYNEQYF. The CDR3 DNA reads as TGTGCCAGCGCCAGCGGGCGATACAATGAGCAGTACTTC.

This clonotype was found a few times. CDR3 amino acids: CASIPGLAGVYEQYF. The CDR3 DNA follows: TGTGCCAGCATTCCGGGACTAGCGGGTGTCTACGAGCAGTACTTC. The V and J genes are TRBV28 and TRBJ2-7; 12 positions match TRBD2. The CDR3 is 15 residues long. Germline trimming cut 7 bases from V and 3 bases from J; bases unmatched to any gene: 7. From germline, CDR1 is MDHEN and CDR2 SYDVKM.

This clonotype has ten or more counts. V and J are TRBV20-1 and TRBJ2-1, with TRBD2 identical over 7 bases. The CDR3 is 17 residues long. V shed 6 bases and J 0 bases; nucleotides not matched to a gene: 14. Germline CDR1 is DFQATT and CDR2 is SNEGSKA (reference sequence). In nucleotides, the CDR3 is TGCAGTGCCGAGTCCCCCCTAGGCGGGAGCTCCTACAATGAGCAGTTCTTC. Amino acids: CSAESPLGGSSYNEQFF.